Below, 3 T cell receptor beta chains from the same sample are listed, as sequenced in a study of cytomegalovirus exposure and HLA in healthy donors. PCR involved 60 Vbeta and 13 Jbeta primers. Clones were read by immunoSEQ multiplex PCR, and TCRdb kept only the in-frame ones, dropping some. The data contain under 90,000 clones, around 89% of them singletons. Sequences were obtained from PBMCs. These receptors all come from a young man in good health and CMV-seronegative.

The genes are TRBV5-1 and TRBJ2-2; the match to TRBD2 covers 7 bases. CDR1 is SGHRS, CDR2 YFSETQ, per germline. V shed 0 bases, J shed 4 bases, and the junction held 3 bases outside the gene matches. CDR3 size: 15 residues. The DNA for the CDR3 is TGCGCCAGCAGCTTGGGCAGCGGGATCACCGGGGAGCTGTTTTTT. It specifies CASSLGSGITGELFF. Complete variable domain (other parts from reference TRBV5-1 and TRBJ2-2): KAGVTQTPRYLIKTRGQQVTLSCSPISGHRSVSWYQQTPGQGLQFLFEYFSETQRNKGNFPGRFSGRQFSNSRSEMNVSTLELGDSALYLCASSLGSGITGELFFGEGSRLTVL.

CDR3 DNA sequence: TGTGCCAGCAGTGCACAGGGTACGGGAAACACCATATATTTT. Protein: CASSAQGTGNTIYF. V is TRBV6-6 and J is TRBJ1-3; D is perhaps TRBD1 (6 bases). The CDR3 length is 14 residues. Trimming left V 5 bases short and J 4 bases short, with 12 bases between. Germline loops: CDR1 MNHNY, CDR2 SVGAGI (reference sequence).

The chain employs TRBV10-2 and TRBJ2-7, with TRBD1 matching 7 bases. Unmatched junction bases numbered 10, after V lost 6 bases and J lost 5 bases. CDR1 and CDR2 (germline): WSHSY, SAAADI. The CDR3 is made up of 14 amino acids. The CDR3: CASRPNQGVHEQYF. Here the CDR3 DNA reads TGCGCCAGCAGACCCAACCAGGGGGTCCACGAGCAGTACTTC.